This TCR beta chain came from a study of CD8 T cells in Susac syndrome. Germline-derived CDR1 and CDR2 are SGHTA and FQGNSA. Trimming stripped 1 base from V and 0 bases from J, with 13 bases between. The CDR3 runs 18 residues. Random-hexamer reverse transcription was applied to about 0.45 to 1 ug RNA. By means of immunoSEQ multiplex PCR, TCR beta CDR3 spanning 54 Vbeta and 13 Jbeta underwent amplification. In TCRdb, the immunoSEQ multiplex PCR reads were re-called with MiXCR into one record per CDR3 protein. The sample has about 300,000 distinct CDR3 sequences; roughly 90% are singletons. From blood CD8+ and CD4+ T cells, TCR beta sequences were generated. Stable or active relapsing-remitting multiple sclerosis, untreated and meeting revised McDonald criteria, defined the controls. Negative isolation yielded CD8+ and CD4+ T cells; FACS enriched TEMRA cells.

This clonotype originated in a human donor with multiple sclerosis. V usage is TRBV7-2 and J usage is TRBJ1-6, with D unresolved. The sequencing input was CD8+ T cells from PBMCs. The CDR3 spells CASSLDRNSSSYNSPLHF. CDR3 DNA sequence: TGTGCCAGCAGCTTAGACCGGAATTCAAGCTCCTATAATTCACCCCTCCACTTT.